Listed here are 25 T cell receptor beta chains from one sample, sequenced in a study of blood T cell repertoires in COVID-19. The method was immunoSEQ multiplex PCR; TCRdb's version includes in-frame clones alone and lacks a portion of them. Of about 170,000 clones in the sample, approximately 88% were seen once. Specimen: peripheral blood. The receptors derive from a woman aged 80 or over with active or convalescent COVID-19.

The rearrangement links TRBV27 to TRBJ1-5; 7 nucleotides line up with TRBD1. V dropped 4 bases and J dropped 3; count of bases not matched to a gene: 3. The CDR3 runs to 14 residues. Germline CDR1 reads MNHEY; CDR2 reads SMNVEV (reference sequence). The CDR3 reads CASSSGQVNQPQHF. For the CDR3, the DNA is TGTGCCAGCAGTTCAGGACAGGTCAATCAGCCCCAGCATTTT.

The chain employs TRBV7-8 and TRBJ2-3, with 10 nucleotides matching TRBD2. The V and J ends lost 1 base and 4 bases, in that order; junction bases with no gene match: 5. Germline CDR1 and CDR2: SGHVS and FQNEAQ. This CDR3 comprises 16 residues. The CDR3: CASSLEKRGGADTQYF. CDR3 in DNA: TGTGCCAGCAGCTTAGAGAAGCGGGGGGGGGCAGATACGCAGTATTTT.

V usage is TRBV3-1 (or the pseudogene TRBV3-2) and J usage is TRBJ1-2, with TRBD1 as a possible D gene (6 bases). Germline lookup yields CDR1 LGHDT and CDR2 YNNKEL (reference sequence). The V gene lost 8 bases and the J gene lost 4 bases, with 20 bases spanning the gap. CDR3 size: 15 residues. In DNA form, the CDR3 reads TGTGCCAGCGCCCTCCGGGGGGCCAGCCCCTATGGCTACACCTTC. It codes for CASALRGASPYGYTF.

The CDR3 region is CASSSRPRGTEAFF. The DNA of the CDR3 is TGTGCCAGCAGTTCCCGACCTAGGGGAACTGAAGCTTTCTTT. This chain joins TRBV6-5 and TRBJ1-1; D possibly corresponds to TRBD1 (5 bases). V was cut by 4 bases and J by 5 bases, with 14 bases left in between. CDR3 size: 14 residues. Germline V gene data show CDR1 as MNHEY and CDR2 as SVGAGI.

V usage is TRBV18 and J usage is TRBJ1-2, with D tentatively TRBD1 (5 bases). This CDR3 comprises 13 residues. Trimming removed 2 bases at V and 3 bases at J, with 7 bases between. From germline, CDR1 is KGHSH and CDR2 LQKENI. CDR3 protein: CASSPGGYYGYTF. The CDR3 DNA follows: TGTGCCAGCTCACCAGGGGGGTACTATGGCTACACCTTC.

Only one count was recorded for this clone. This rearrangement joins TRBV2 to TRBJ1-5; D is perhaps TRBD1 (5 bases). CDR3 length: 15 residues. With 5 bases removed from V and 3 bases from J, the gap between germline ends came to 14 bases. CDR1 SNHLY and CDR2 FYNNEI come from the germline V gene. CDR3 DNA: TGTGCCAGCAGTAGTGCGGGGGGGGACAATCAGCCCCAGCATTTT. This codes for CASSSAGGDNQPQHF. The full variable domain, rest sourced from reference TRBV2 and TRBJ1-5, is EPEVTQTPSHQVTQMGQEVILRCVPISNHLYFYWYRQILGQKVEFLVSFYNNEISEKSEIFDDQFSVERPDGSNFTLKIRSTKLEDSAMYFCASSSAGGDNQPQHFGDGTRLSIL.

The CDR3 loop is CASSQDLLGQTNYGYTF. The CDR3 DNA reads TGCGCCAGCAGCCAAGATCTTCTCGGACAGACAAACTATGGCTACACCTTC. J is TRBJ1-2 and V is TRBV4-3; maybe TRBD1 (6 bases). Germline V CDR1 and CDR2: LGHNA, YSLEER. This CDR3 has 17 amino acids. V lost 0 bases, J lost 2 bases, and 16 bases lay in between.

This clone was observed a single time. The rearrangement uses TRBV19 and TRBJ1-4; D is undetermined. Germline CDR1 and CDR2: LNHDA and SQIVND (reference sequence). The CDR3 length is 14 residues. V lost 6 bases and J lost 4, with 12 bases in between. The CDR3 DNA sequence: TGTGCCAGTAGGTCGAGACGGAGTAATGAAAAACTGTTTTTT. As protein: CASRSRRSNEKLFF.

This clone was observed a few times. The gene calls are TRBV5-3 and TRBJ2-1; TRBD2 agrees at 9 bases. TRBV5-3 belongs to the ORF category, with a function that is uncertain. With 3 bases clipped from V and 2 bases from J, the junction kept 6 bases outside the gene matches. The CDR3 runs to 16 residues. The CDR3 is CARSWEAGGPYNEQFF. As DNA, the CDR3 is TGTGCCAGAAGCTGGGAAGCGGGGGGCCCCTACAATGAGCAGTTCTTC.

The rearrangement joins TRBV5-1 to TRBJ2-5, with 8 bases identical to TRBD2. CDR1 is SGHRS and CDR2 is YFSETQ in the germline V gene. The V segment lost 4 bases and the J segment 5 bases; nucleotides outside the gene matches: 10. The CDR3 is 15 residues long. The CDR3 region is CASSPRGGAGETQYF. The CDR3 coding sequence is TGCGCCAGCAGCCCTCGGGGGGGGGCTGGTGAGACCCAGTACTTC.

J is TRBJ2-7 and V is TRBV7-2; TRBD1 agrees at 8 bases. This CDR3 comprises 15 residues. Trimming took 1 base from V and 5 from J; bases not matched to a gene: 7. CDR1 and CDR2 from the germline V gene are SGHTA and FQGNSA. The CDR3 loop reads CASSLGQGAQNEQYF. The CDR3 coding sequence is TGTGCCAGCAGCTTAGGGCAGGGGGCGCAAAACGAGCAGTACTTC.

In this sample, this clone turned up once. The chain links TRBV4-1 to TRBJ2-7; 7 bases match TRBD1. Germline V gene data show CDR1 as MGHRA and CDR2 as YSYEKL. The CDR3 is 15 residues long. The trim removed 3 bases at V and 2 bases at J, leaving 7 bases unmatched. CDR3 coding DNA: TGCGCCAGCAGCCAGGAACCGGGACAGCCCTACGAGCAGTACTTC. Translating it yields CASSQEPGQPYEQYF.

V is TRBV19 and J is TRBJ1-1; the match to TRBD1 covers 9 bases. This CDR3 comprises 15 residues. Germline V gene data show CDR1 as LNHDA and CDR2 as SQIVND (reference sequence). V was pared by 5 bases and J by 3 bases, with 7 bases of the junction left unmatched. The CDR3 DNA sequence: TGTGCCAGTAGTCCACAGGGGGCTGGGGACACTGAAGCTTTCTTT. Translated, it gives CASSPQGAGDTEAFF.

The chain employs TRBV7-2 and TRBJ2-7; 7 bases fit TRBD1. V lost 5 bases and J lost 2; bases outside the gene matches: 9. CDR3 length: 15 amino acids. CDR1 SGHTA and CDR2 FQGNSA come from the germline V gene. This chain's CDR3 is CASSPWDSSPYEQYF. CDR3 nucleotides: TGTGCCAGCAGCCCCTGGGACAGCTCCCCCTACGAGCAGTACTTC.

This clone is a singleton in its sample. The CDR3: CATSSKLDRDDQPQHF. The CDR3 nucleotides read TGTGCCACCAGCAGCAAACTAGACAGGGACGATCAGCCCCAGCATTTT. The V gene is TRBV15, the J gene TRBJ1-5, with TRBD1 matching 7 bases. The trim removed 3 bases at V and 5 bases at J, leaving 10 bases unmatched. The germline V gene has CDR1 LNHNV and CDR2 YYDKDF (reference sequence). This CDR3 is built from 16 residues.

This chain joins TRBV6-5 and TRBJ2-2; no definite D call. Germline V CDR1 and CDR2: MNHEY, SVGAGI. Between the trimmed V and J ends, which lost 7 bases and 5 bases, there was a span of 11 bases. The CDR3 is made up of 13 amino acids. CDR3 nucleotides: TGTGCCAGCAAAGCCCGAGTAACCGGGGAGCTGTTTTTT. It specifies CASKARVTGELFF.

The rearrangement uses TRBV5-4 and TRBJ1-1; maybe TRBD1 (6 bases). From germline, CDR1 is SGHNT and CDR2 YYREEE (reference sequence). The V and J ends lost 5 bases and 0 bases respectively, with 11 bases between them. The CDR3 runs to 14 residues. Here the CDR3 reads CASRPGQLNTEAFF. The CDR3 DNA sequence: TGTGCCAGCAGACCCGGACAGCTGAACACTGAAGCTTTCTTT.

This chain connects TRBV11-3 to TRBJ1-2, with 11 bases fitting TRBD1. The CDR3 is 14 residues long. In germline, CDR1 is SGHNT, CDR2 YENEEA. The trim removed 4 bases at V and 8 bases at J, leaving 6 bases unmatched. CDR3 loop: CASSSGQGGTGYTF. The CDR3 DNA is TGTGCCAGCAGCTCGGGACAGGGGGGAACCGGCTACACCTTC.

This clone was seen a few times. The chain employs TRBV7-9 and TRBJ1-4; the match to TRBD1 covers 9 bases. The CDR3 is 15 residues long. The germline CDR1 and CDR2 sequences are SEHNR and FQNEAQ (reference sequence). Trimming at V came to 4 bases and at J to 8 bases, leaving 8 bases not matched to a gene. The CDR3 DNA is TGTGCCAGCAGCTACCGACAGGGGGATGAGGAAAAACTGTTTTTT. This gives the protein CASSYRQGDEEKLFF.

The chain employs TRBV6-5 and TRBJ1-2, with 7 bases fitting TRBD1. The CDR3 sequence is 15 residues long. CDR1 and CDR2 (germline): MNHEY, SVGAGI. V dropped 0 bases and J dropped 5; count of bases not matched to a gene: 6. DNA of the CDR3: TGTGCCAGCAGTTACTCCGCGACAGGGAGGTATGGCTACACCTTC. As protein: CASSYSATGRYGYTF.

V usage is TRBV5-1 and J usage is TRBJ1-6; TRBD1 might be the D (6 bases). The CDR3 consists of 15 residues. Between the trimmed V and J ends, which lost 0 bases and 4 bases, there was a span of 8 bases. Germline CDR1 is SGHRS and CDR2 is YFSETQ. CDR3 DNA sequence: TGCGCCAGCAGCTTGGATACAGGGTATAATTCACCCCTCCACTTT. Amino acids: CASSLDTGYNSPLHF. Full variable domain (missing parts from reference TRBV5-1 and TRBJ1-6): KAGVTQTPRYLIKTRGQQVTLSCSPISGHRSVSWYQQTPGQGLQFLFEYFSETQRNKGNFPGRFSGRQFSNSRSEMNVSTLELGDSALYLCASSLDTGYNSPLHFGNGTRLTVT.

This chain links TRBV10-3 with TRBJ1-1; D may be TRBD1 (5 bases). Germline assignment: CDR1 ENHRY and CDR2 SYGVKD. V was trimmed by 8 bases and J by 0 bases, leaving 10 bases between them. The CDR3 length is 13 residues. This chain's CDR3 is CAIGGLMNTEAFF. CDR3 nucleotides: TGTGCCATCGGGGGACTCATGAACACTGAAGCTTTCTTT.

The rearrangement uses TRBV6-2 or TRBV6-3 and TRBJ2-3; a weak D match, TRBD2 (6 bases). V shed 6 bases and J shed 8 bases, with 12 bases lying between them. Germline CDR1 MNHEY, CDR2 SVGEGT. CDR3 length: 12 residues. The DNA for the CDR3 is TGTGCCAGCAGCCTGGACGGGGGTACGCAGTATTTT. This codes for CASSLDGGTQYF.

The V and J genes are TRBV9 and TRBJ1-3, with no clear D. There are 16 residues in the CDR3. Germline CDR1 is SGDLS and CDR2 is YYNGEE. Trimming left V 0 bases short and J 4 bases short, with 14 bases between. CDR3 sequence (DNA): TGTGCCAGCAGCGTAGGGGGAGTCCTGGGAGGAAACACCATATATTTT. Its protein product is CASSVGGVLGGNTIYF. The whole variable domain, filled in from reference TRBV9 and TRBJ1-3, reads DSGVTQTPKHLITATGQRVTLRCSPRSGDLSVYWYQQSLDQGLQFLIQYYNGEERAKGNILERFSAQQFPDLHSELNLSSLELGDSALYFCASSVGGVLGGNTIYFGEGSWLTVV.

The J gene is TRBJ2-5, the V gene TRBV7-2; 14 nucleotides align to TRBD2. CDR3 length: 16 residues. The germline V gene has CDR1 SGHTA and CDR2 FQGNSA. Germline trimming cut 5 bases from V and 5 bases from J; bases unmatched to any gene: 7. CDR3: CASSARLAGGPETQYF. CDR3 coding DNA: TGTGCCAGCAGCGCCCGACTAGCGGGGGGGCCTGAGACCCAGTACTTC.